Listed below are T cell receptor beta chains from one sample, sequenced in a study of T-cell reconstitution after alpha-beta-depleted transplantation in children. TCRdb independently ran MiXCR on the PCR reads; one entry per CDR3 protein. The table lists around 370,000 distinct CDR3 sequences, 10% of them singletons. The sequences come from PBMCs from the stem cell graft donor, collected from the stem cell graft. The receptors here all came from a human donor who donated a stem cell graft to a child with acute lymphoblastic leukemia. Both conserved end residues are part of each CDR3. A D gene is named only where the DNA matches it firmly. Clone size appears in some rows only: once, few, many, or a class for an expanded clone.

v_call	d_call	j_call	clone_size	cdr3_aa	cdr3_nt
TRBV5-1	TRBD1	TRBJ2-2	few	CASSRPRQGITGELFF	TGCGCCAGCAGCCGCCCCCGACAGGGGATAACCGGGGAGCTGTTTTTT
TRBV6-5	.	TRBJ2-3	.	CASSYIPGHTDTQYF	TGTGCCAGCAGTTACATCCCGGGACACACAGATACGCAGTATTTT
TRBV6-4	TRBD2	TRBJ2-3	.	CASSDRTSEFSTDTQYF	TGTGCCAGCAGTGATCGGACTAGCGAATTTAGCACAGATACGCAGTATTTT
TRBV5-6	TRBD2	TRBJ2-7	.	CASRSLTSADYEQYF	TGTGCCAGCAGATCTCTGACTAGCGCCGACTACGAGCAGTACTTC
TRBV12-3/TRBV12-4	.	TRBJ1-2	few	CASSWGRGFSNSGGYTF	TGTGCCAGCAGTTGGGGACGAGGGTTCTCTAACTCGGGAGGCTACACCTTC
TRBV6-2/TRBV6-3	TRBD1	TRBJ1-5	.	CASTPVAVETGGNQPQHF	TGTGCCAGCACCCCGGTTGCGGTCGAGACAGGGGGAAATCAGCCCCAGCATTTT
TRBV30	.	TRBJ2-3	few	CAWTPRGDTQYF	TGTGCCTGGACTCCCCGCGGAGATACGCAGTATTTT
TRBV7-2	TRBD1	TRBJ2-7	.	CASSFSGTGAYEQYF	TGTGCCAGCAGCTTTTCCGGGACAGGGGCCTACGAGCAGTACTTC
TRBV2	.	TRBJ2-1	few	CASSGGAGHSSYNEQFF	TGTGCCAGCAGTGGTGGAGCGGGACATAGCTCCTACAATGAGCAGTTCTTC
TRBV29-1	.	TRBJ1-1	.	CSLPPTEAFF	TGCAGCCTCCCTCCCACTGAAGCTTTCTTT
TRBV25-1	TRBD2	TRBJ2-3	.	CASALPGLAPDTQYF	TGTGCCAGCGCCCTTCCGGGACTAGCTCCAGATACGCAGTATTTT
TRBV7-6	.	TRBJ2-7	many	CASSLGWGNYEQYF	TGTGCCAGCAGCTTAGGATGGGGGAACTACGAGCAGTACTTC
TRBV7-2	.	TRBJ2-7	many	CASSSRVPGKQYF	TGTGCCAGCAGCTCAAGGGTACCCGGCAAGCAGTACTTC
TRBV20-1	.	TRBJ2-1	.	CSAPDLYNEQFF	TGCAGTGCTCCTGACCTGTACAATGAGCAGTTCTTC
TRBV28	TRBD2	TRBJ2-1	.	CASNKLAAYNEQFF	TGTGCCAGCAATAAACTAGCGGCCTACAATGAGCAGTTCTTC
TRBV4-1	.	TRBJ2-1	many	CASSQETLYNEQFF	TGCGCCAGCAGCCAAGAAACCCTATACAATGAGCAGTTCTTC
TRBV12-3/TRBV12-4	.	TRBJ1-2	.	CASGPGGQGLDYGYTF	TGTGCCAGCGGCCCTGGGGGGCAGGGCCTCGACTATGGCTACACCTTC
TRBV21-1	.	TRBJ2-5	few	CASSKELAGRVGETQYF	TGTGCCAGCAGCAAAGAACTAGCGGGAAGAGTAGGGGAGACCCAGTACTTC
TRBV3-1	.	TRBJ2-1	.	CASSVFDGRQFF	TGTGCCAGCAGCGTCTTTGATGGGCGGCAGTTCTTC
TRBV7-9	TRBD1	TRBJ2-7	few	CASSLQGARNEQYF	TGTGCCAGCAGCTTACAGGGGGCTAGGAACGAGCAGTACTTC
TRBV5-1	.	TRBJ2-2	many	CASSSGASGTGELFF	TGCGCCAGCAGCTCCGGGGCAAGCGGCACCGGGGAGCTGTTTTTT
TRBV19	.	TRBJ2-5	many	CASSLGLAQYF	TGTGCCAGTAGTCTCGGACTGGCACAGTACTTC
TRBV5-5	.	TRBJ1-1	.	CASSFLDRSHTEAFF	TGTGCCAGCAGCTTCCTTGACAGATCCCACACTGAAGCTTTCTTT
TRBV5-1	TRBD2	TRBJ2-2	.	CASSLVLAGGTTGELFF	TGCGCCAGCAGCTTGGTGCTAGCGGGAGGCACCACCGGGGAGCTGTTTTTT
TRBV18	TRBD1	TRBJ1-6	.	CASSPRDRNSPLHF	TGTGCCAGCTCACCCCGGGACAGAAATTCACCCCTCCACTTT
TRBV4-3	TRBD1	TRBJ1-1	many	CASSRGQGVWNTEAFF	TGCGCCAGCAGCCGGGGACAGGGGGTTTGGAACACTGAAGCTTTCTTT
TRBV4-1	.	TRBJ2-7	.	CASSQEPGQSYEQYF	TGCGCCAGCAGCCAAGAGCCGGGACAATCCTACGAGCAGTACTTC
TRBV7-3	TRBD1	TRBJ2-7	.	CASSMNRDRRYEQYF	TGTGCCAGCAGCATGAACCGGGACAGGCGTTACGAGCAGTACTTC
TRBV2	.	TRBJ2-7	.	CASIPGRLGASYEQYF	TGTGCCAGCATCCCCGGCCGTCTTGGGGCCTCCTACGAGCAGTACTTC
TRBV27	.	TRBJ2-2	few	CASSFGVWTKATGELFF	TGTGCCAGCAGTTTTGGGGTCTGGACTAAGGCCACCGGGGAGCTGTTTTTT
TRBV5-1	TRBD1	TRBJ2-7	many	CASSLGGTGGYEQYF	TGCGCCAGCAGCTTGGGTGGGACAGGGGGCTACGAGCAGTACTTC
TRBV20-1	.	TRBJ2-1	few	CSARQGMNEQFF	TGCAGTGCTAGGCAGGGAATGAATGAGCAGTTCTTC
TRBV12-3/TRBV12-4	.	TRBJ2-3	.	CASSPRAERPQYF	TGTGCCAGCAGTCCCCGCGCTGAGAGGCCGCAGTATTTT
TRBV12-3/TRBV12-4	TRBD1	TRBJ1-4	.	CASSLYGPRGLEKLFF	TGTGCCAGCAGTTTATATGGCCCCAGGGGGTTAGAAAAACTGTTTTTT
TRBV4-1	.	TRBJ2-7	.	CASSLGQAGSLEQYF	TGCGCCAGCAGCCTTGGGCAGGCGGGTTCGCTCGAGCAGTACTTC
TRBV28	TRBD1	TRBJ2-2	.	CASRDRGSTGELFF	TGTGCCAGCCGGGACAGGGGGTCAACCGGGGAGCTGTTTTTT
TRBV7-9	TRBD1	TRBJ1-4	many	CASSTGQGYEKLFF	TGTGCCAGCAGCACTGGACAGGGGTATGAAAAACTGTTTTTT
TRBV24-1	.	TRBJ2-7	.	CATSHSSKNSYEQYF	TGTGCCACCAGCCACTCCAGCAAGAACTCCTACGAGCAGTACTTC
TRBV6-1	TRBD1	TRBJ2-3	.	CASSPPDRGSTDTQYF	TGTGCCAGCAGTCCTCCGGACAGGGGCAGCACAGATACGCAGTATTTT
TRBV12-3/TRBV12-4	TRBD2	TRBJ2-5	.	CASCLTRGGLGPRETQYF	TGTGCCAGCTGTTTAACCCGTGGGGGACTAGGGCCTAGGGAGACCCAGTACTTC
TRBV10-3	.	TRBJ1-2	many	CAISERDGGYTF	TGTGCCATCAGTGAGCGGGACGGTGGCTACACCTTC
TRBV9	.	TRBJ2-1	.	CASSGRDTIEQFF	TGTGCCAGCAGCGGCCGGGACACGATTGAGCAGTTCTTC